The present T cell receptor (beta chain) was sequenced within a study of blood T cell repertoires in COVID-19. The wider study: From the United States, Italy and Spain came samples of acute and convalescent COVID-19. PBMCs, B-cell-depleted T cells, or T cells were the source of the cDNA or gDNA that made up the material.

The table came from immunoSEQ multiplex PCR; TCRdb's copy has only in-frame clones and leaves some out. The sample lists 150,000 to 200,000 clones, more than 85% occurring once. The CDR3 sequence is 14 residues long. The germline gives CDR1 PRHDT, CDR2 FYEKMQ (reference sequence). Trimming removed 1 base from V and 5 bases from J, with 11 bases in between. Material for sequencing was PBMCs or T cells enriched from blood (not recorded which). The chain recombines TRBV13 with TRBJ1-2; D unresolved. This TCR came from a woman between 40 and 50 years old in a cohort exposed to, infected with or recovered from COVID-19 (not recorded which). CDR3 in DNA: TGTGCCAGCAGCTTAGTCCGCGGAGGGTATGGCTACACCTTC. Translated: CASSLVRGGYGYTF.